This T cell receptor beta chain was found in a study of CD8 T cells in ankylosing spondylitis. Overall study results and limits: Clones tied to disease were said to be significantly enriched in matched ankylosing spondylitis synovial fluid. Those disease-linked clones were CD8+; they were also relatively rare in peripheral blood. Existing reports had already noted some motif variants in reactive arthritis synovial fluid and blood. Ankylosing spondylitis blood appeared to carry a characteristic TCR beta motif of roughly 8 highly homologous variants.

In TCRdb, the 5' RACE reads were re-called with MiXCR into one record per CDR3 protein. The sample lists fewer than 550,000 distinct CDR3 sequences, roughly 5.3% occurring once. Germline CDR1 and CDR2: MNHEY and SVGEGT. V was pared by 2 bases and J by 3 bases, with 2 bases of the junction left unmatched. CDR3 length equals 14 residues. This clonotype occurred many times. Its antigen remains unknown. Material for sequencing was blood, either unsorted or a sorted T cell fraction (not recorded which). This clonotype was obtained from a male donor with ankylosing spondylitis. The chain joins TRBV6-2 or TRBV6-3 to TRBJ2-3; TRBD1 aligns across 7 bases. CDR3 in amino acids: CASSYRGQTDTQYF. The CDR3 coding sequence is TGTGCCAGCAGTTACCGGGGACAGACAGATACGCAGTATTTT.